This is a list of T cell receptor beta chains from one sample in a study of blood T cell repertoires in COVID-19. Profiled with immunoSEQ multiplex PCR; TCRdb holds only in-frame clones, not every one. The sample holds approximately 210,000 clones, approximately 84% seen once. The sequenced sample consisted of peripheral blood. Receptors were obtained from a woman aged 50 to 65 with active or convalescent COVID-19. Both conserved end residues are part of each CDR3. The D gene is left open where the match is weak. Clone size is shown for a subset of rows, as once, few, many or a class of expanded clone.

clone size,V gene,J gene,D gene,CDR3 protein,CDR3 DNA
once,TRBV7-5,TRBJ2-7,.,CVRSPQETSGLTYEQYF,TGTGTCAGAAGCCCCCAGGAGACTAGCGGACTAACCTACGAGCAGTACTTC
.,TRBV7-3,TRBJ2-7,TRBD1,CASSPQSTGGAYEQYF,TGTGCCAGCAGCCCCCAATCCACAGGGGGCGCGTACGAGCAGTACTTC
.,TRBV19,TRBJ2-3,TRBD2,CASSTGTSGDTDTQYF,TGTGCCAGTAGTACCGGGACTAGCGGTGACACAGATACGCAGTATTTT
few,TRBV29-1,TRBJ1-1,.,CSVWRDTEAFF,TGCAGCGTGTGGCGGGACACTGAAGCTTTCTTT
.,TRBV7-9,TRBJ1-4,TRBD1,CASIGQAWGKLFF,TGTGCCAGCATAGGACAGGCGTGGGGAAAACTGTTTTTT
.,TRBV28,TRBJ1-2,.,CASSGQLGGYTF,TGTGCCAGCAGCGGACAGCTCGGGGGCTACACCTTC
.,TRBV11-2,TRBJ2-7,.,CASSLLPGLLYEQYF,TGTGCCAGCAGCTTATTACCCGGACTCCTCTACGAGCAGTACTTC
once,TRBV28,TRBJ1-1,.,CASSLRQMNTEAFF,TGTGCCAGCAGTTTACGACAGATGAACACTGAAGCTTTCTTT
.,TRBV24-1,TRBJ2-2,TRBD2,CATSGPRDYDTGELFF,TGTGCCACCAGTGGTCCCCGGGACTACGACACCGGGGAGCTGTTTTTT
.,TRBV29-1,TRBJ1-2,TRBD1,CSAPGQGVYGYTF,TGCAGCGCTCCGGGACAGGGGGTCTATGGCTACACCTTC
.,TRBV28,TRBJ2-5,TRBD1,CASSTRTGGETQYF,TGTGCCAGCAGTACCCGGACAGGCGGGGAGACCCAGTACTTC
.,TRBV27,TRBJ1-6,TRBD1,CASSLGTVPYNSPLHF,TGTGCCAGCAGTTTGGGGACAGTCCCCTATAATTCACCCCTCCACTTT
.,TRBV9,TRBJ1-1,.,CASSVGAATEAFF,TGTGCCAGCAGCGTAGGGGCAGCCACTGAAGCTTTCTTT
.,TRBV19,TRBJ1-3,TRBD1,CASLGQGTSGNTIYF,TGTGCCAGTTTGGGACAGGGGACCTCTGGAAACACCATATATTTT
.,TRBV6-5,TRBJ1-4,TRBD1,CASRRTGLDNEKLFF,TGTGCCAGCAGACGGACAGGTCTTGATAATGAAAAACTGTTTTTT